The T cell receptor beta chain under discussion was sequenced for a study of Ad26.COV2.S vaccination and SARS-CoV-2 variants. On this clone itself: Its antigen remains unidentified.

Study observations and caveats: Spike-specific responses of CD8+ and CD4+ T cells were reported to display substantial breadth after vaccination.

Repertoires were generated with immunoSEQ multiplex PCR, while TCRdb's copy carries only in-frame clones and drops some. The table includes some 290,000 clones, roughly 80% detected once. Treatment specified: about 20 received Ad26.COV2.S at low or high dose, single or two shots; 5 received placebo; per-sample allocation not given. Sampling occurred on day 63 after the first vaccine or placebo injection. Its platform was an Ad26 vector, and its expressed antigen was Wuhan-strain SARS-CoV-2 spike. The CDR3 consists of 13 residues. The V and J ends lost 5 bases and 8 bases respectively, with 15 bases between them. CDR1 SGHVS and CDR2 FNYEAQ come from the germline V gene.

The source material was peripheral blood, sampled in a trial of Ad26.COV2.S vaccine versus placebo. The J gene is TRBJ1-2, the V gene TRBV7-6, with D possibly TRBD1 on 6 matching bases. The receptor was derived from a person between 18 and 65 years old who received the Ad26.COV2.S COVID-19 vaccine or a placebo. The CDR3 coding sequence is TGTGCCAGCAGCCCTGGGGGCGGTCGAGGCTACACCTTC. This sequence encodes CASSPGGGRGYTF. The whole variable domain, remainder taken from reference TRBV7-6 and TRBJ1-2, is GAGVSQSPRYKVTKRGQDVALRCDPISGHVSLYWYRQALGQGPEFLTYFNYEAQQDKSGLPNDRFSAERPEGSISTLTIQRTEQRDSAMYRCASSPGGGRGYTFGSGTRLTVV.